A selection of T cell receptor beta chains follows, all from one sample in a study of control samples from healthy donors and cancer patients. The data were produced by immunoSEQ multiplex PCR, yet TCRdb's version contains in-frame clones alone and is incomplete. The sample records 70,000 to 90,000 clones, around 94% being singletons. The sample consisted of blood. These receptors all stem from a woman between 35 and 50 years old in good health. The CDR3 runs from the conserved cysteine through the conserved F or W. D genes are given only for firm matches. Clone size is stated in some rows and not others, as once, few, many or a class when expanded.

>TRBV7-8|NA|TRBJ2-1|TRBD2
CASSSPRTSGSEQFF
TGTGCCAGCAGTTCTCCACGGACTAGCGGCAGTGAGCAGTTCTTC
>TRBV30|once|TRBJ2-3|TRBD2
CAWSSGLGADTQYF
TGTGCCTGGAGTTCGGGACTAGGAGCAGATACGCAGTATTTT
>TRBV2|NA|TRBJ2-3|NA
CASRGLAVSTDTQYF
TGTGCCAGCAGGGGGCTAGCCGTAAGCACAGATACGCAGTATTTT
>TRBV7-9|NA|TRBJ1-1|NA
CASTRLNTEAFF
TGTGCCAGCACCCGGTTGAACACTGAAGCTTTCTTT
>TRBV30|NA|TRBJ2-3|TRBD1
CAWSMGTGMGTDTQYF
TGTGCCTGGAGTATGGGGACAGGGATGGGGACAGATACGCAGTATTTT
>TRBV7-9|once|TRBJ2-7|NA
CASSPGTYSYEQYF
TGTGCCAGCAGCCCTGGGACGTACTCCTACGAGCAGTACTTC
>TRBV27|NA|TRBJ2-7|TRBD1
CASSPPPDRLLSYEQYF
TGTGCCAGCAGTCCTCCCCCGGACAGGCTCCTCTCCTACGAGCAGTACTTC
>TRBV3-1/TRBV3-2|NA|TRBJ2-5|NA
CASSRRASDRGRETQYF
TGTGCCAGCAGCCGAAGAGCTAGCGATAGAGGGCGAGAGACCCAGTACTTC
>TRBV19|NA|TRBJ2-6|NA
CASSIEEGGGPNVLTF
TGTGCCAGTAGTATAGAAGAGGGGGGTGGGCCCAACGTCCTGACTTTC
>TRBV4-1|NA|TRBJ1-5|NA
CASSQAGGNQPQHF
TGCGCCAGCAGCCAAGCGGGAGGCAATCAGCCCCAGCATTTT
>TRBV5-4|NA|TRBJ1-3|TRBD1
CASSLAGGEYTIYF
TGTGCCAGCAGCTTGGCAGGGGGCGAATACACCATATATTTT
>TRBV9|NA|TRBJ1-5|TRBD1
CASSSGQGRNQPQHF
TGTGCCAGCAGCTCAGGACAGGGACGCAATCAGCCCCAGCATTTT
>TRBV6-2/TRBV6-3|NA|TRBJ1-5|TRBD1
CASSYSGTGGNQPQHF
TGTGCCAGCAGTTACTCCGGGACAGGGGGCAATCAGCCCCAGCATTTT
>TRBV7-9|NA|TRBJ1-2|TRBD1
CASSLGPGTGGKHGYTF
TGTGCCAGCAGCTTGGGGCCCGGGACAGGGGGCAAGCATGGCTACACCTTC
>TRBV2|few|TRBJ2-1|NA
CASSAGLKNEQFF
TGTGCCAGCAGCGCGGGATTGAAAAATGAGCAGTTCTTC
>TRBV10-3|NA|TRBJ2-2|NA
CAISGRAAGELFF
TGTGCCATCAGTGGCCGGGCGGCCGGGGAGCTGTTTTTT
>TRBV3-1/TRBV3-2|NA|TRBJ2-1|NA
CASSQEYLKGWDEQFF
TGTGCCAGCAGCCAAGAGTACCTCAAAGGCTGGGATGAGCAGTTCTTC
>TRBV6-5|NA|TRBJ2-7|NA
CASRGTLEQYF
TGTGCCAGCAGGGGGACGCTCGAGCAGTACTTC
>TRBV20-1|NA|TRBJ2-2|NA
CSASRQVNTGELFF
TGCAGTGCTAGTAGACAGGTGAACACCGGGGAGCTGTTTTTT
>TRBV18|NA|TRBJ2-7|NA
CASSPGEGGSYEQYF
TGTGCCAGCTCACCTGGGGAGGGGGGAAGCTACGAGCAGTACTTC
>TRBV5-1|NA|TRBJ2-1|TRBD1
CASSLTGGYNEQFF
TGCGCCAGCAGCTTGACAGGGGGCTACAATGAGCAGTTCTTC
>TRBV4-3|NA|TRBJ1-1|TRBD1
CASSQEGLIGQGMSDTEAFF
TGCGCCAGCAGCCAAGAAGGCCTTATTGGACAGGGAATGTCGGACACTGAAGCTTTCTTT
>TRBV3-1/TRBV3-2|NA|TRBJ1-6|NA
CASSQAQGVYNSPLHF
TGTGCCAGCAGCCAAGCACAGGGAGTCTATAATTCACCCCTCCACTTT
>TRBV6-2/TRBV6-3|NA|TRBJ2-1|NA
CASSYVGYEQFF
TGTGCCAGCAGTTACGTGGGGTATGAGCAGTTCTTC
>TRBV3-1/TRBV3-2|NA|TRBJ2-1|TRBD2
CASSQDIPGLAYNEQFF
TGTGCCAGCAGCCAAGACATTCCGGGACTAGCGTACAATGAGCAGTTCTTC
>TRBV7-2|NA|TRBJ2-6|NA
CASSPSVSGANVLTF
TGTGCCAGCAGCCCTTCGGTCTCTGGGGCCAACGTCCTGACTTTC
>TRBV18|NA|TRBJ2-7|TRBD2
CASTPTGLAGVYEQYF
TGTGCCAGCACGCCAACGGGACTAGCGGGAGTCTACGAGCAGTACTTC
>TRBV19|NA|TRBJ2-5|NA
CASSRTQETQYF
TGTGCCAGTAGCCGGACTCAAGAGACCCAGTACTTC
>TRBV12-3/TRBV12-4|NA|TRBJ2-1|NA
CASSFGGANEQFF
TGTGCCAGCAGTTTTGGCGGGGCCAATGAGCAGTTCTTC
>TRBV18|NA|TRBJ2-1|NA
CASSPAYNEQFF
TGTGCCAGCTCACCAGCGTACAATGAGCAGTTCTTC
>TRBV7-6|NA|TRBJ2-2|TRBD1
CASSFTGGITGELFF
TGTGCCAGCAGTTTTACAGGGGGCATCACCGGGGAGCTGTTTTTT
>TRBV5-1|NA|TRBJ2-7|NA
CASSLAVSDYEQYF
TGCGCCAGCAGCTTGGCCGTATCAGACTACGAGCAGTACTTC
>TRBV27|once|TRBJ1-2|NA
CASSSNRANYGYTF
TGTGCCAGCAGTTCCAACAGGGCGAACTATGGCTACACCTTC
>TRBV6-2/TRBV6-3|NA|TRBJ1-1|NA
CASSYPTMNTEAFF
TGTGCCAGCAGTTACCCCACAATGAACACTGAAGCTTTCTTT
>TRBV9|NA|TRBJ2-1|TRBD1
CASSVEGTGTGAYNEQFF
TGTGCCAGCAGCGTAGAGGGAACCGGGACAGGGGCCTACAATGAGCAGTTCTTC
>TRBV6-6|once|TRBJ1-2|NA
CASRFQGRVYGYTF
TGTGCCAGCAGATTCCAGGGTCGTGTCTATGGCTACACCTTC
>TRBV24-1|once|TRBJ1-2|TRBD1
CATSYQRQGRDGYTF
TGTGCCACCAGTTACCAGAGACAGGGGAGAGATGGCTACACCTTC
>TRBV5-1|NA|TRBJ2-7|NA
CASTGGAREQYF
TGCGCCAGCACCGGAGGGGCTAGGGAGCAGTACTTC
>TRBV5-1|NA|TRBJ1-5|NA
CASSLRGGDQPQHF
TGCGCCAGCAGCTTACGAGGGGGGGATCAGCCCCAGCATTTT
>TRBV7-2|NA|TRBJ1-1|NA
CASSSGQIRNTEAFF
TGTGCCAGCAGCTCAGGACAGATCAGGAACACTGAAGCTTTCTTT
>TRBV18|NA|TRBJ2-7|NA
CASSQGEIVGREQYF
TGTGCCAGCTCACAAGGGGAAATAGTTGGGCGCGAGCAGTACTTC
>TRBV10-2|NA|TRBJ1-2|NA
CASSEEGPGYTF
TGCGCCAGCAGTGAAGAAGGGCCAGGCTACACCTTC